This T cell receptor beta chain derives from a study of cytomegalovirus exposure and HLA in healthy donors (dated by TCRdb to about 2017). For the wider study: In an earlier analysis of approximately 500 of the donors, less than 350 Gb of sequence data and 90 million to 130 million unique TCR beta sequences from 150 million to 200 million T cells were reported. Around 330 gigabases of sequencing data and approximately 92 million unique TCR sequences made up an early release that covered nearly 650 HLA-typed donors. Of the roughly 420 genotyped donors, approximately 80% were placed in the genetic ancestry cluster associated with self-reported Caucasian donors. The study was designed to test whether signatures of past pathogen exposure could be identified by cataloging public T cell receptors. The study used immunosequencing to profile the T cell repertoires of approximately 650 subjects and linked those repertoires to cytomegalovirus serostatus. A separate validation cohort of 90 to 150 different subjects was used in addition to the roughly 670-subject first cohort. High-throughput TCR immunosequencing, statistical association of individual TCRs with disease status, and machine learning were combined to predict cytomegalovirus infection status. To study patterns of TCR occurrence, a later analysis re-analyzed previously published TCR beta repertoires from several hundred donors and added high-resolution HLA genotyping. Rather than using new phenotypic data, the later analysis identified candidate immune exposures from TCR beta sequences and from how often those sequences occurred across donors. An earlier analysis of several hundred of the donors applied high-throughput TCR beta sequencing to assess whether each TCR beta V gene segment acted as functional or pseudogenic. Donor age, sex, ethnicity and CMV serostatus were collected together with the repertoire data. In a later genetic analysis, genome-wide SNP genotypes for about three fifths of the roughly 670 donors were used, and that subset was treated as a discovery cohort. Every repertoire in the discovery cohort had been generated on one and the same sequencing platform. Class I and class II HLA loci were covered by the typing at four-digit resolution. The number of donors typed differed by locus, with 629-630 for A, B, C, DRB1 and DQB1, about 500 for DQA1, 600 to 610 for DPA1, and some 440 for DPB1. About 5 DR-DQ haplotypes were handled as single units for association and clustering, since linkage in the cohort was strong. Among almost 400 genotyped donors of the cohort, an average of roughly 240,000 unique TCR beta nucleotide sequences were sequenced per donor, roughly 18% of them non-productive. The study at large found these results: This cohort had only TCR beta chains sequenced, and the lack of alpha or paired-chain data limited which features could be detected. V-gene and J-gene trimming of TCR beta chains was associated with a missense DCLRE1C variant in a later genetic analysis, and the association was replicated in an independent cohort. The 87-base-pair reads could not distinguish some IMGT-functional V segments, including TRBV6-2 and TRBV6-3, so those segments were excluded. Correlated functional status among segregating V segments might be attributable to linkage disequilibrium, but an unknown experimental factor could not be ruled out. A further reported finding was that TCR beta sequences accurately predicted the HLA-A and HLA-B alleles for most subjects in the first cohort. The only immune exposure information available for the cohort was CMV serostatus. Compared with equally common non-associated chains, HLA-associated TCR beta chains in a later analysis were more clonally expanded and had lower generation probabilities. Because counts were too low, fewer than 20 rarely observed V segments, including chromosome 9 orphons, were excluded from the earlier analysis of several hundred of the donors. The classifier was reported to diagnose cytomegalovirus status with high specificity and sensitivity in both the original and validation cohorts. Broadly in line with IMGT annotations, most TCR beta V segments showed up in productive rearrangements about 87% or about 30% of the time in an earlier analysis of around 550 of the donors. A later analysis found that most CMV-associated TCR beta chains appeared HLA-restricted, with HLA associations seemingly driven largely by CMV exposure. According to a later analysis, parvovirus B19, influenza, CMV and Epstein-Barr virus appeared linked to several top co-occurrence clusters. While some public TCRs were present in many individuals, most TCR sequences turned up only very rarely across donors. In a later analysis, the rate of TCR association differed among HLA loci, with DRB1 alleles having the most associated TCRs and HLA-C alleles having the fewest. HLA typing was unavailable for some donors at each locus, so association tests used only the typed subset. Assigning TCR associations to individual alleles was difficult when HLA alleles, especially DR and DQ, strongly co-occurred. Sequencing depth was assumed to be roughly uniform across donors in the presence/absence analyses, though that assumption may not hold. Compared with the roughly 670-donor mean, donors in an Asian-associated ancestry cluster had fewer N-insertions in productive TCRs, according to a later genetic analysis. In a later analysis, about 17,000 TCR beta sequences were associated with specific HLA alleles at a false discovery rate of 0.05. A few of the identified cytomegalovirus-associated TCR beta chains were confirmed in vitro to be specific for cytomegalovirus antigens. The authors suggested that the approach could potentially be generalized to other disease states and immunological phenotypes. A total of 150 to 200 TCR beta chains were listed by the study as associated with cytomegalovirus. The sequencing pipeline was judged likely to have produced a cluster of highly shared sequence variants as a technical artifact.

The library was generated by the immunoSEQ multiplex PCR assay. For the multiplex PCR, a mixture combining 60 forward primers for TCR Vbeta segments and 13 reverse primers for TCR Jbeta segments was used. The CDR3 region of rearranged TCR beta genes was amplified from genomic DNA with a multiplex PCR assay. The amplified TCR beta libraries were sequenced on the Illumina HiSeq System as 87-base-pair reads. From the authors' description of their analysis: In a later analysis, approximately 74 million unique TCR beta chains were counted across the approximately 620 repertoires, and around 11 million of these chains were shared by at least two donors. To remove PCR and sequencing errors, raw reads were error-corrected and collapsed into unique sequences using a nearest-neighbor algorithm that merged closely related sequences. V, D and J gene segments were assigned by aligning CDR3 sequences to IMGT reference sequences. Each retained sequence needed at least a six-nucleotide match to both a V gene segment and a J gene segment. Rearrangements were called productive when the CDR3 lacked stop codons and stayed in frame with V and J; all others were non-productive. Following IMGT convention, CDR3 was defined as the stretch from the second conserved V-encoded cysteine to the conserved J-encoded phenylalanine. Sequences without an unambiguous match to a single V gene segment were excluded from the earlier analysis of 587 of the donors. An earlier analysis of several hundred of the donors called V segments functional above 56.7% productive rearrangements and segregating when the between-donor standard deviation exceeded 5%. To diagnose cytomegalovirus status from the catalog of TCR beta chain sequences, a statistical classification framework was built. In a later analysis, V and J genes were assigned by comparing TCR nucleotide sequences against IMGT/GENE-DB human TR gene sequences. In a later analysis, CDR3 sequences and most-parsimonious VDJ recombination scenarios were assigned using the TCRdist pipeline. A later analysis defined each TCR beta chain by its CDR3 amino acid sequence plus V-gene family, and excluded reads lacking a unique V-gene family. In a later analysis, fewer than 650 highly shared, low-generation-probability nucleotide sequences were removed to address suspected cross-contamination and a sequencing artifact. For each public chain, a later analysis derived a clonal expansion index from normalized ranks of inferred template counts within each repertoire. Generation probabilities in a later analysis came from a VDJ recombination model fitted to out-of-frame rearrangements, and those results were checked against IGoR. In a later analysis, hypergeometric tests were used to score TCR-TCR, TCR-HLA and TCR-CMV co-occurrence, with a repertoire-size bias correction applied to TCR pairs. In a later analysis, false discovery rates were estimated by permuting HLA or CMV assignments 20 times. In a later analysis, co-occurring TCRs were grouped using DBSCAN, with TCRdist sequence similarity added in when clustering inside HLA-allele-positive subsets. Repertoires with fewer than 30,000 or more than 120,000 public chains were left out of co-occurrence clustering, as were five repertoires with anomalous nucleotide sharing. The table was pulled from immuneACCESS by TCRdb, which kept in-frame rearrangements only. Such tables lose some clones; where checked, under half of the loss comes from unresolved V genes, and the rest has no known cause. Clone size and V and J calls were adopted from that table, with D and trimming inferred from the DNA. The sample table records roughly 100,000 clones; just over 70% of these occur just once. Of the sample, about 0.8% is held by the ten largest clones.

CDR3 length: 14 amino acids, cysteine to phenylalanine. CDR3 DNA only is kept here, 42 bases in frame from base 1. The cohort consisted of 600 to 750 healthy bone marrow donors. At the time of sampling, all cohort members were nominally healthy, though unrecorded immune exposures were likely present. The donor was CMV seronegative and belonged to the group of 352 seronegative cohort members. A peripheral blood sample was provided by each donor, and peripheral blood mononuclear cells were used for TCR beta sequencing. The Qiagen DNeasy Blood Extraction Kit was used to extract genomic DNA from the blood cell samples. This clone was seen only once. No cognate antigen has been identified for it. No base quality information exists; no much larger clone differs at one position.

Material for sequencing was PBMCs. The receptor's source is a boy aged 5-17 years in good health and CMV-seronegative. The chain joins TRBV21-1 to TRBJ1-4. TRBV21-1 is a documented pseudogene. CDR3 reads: CASSNLATNEKLFF. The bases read TGTGCCAGCAGCAATCTAGCAACTAATGAAAAACTGTTTTTT.